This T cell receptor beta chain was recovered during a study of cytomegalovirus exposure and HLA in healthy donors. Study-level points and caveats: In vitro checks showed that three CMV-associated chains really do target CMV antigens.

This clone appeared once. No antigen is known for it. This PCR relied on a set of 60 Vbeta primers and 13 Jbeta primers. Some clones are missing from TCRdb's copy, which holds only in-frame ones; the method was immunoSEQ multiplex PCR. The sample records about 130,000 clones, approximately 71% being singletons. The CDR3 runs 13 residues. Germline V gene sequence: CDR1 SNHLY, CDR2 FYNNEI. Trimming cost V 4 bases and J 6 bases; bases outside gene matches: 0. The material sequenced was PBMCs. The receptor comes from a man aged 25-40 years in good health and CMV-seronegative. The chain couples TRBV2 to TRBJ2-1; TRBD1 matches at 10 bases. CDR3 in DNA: TGTGCCAGCAGTGGGACAGGGGGCAATGAGCAGTTCTTC. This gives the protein CASSGTGGNEQFF.